The sequence of this TCR beta chain was determined in a study of patients and donors after allogeneic stem cell transplantation. The CDR3 spans 13 residues. Trimming cost V 5 bases and J 6 bases, with 14 bases left between them. CDR1 is SGHDT, CDR2 YYEEEE, per germline. TCRdb fed the RT-PCR reads into MiXCR, producing one record per CDR3 protein. The sample carries over 150,000 distinct CDR3 sequences, roughly two fifths recorded once. Material: blood, either unsorted or a sorted T cell fraction (not recorded which). This TCR was sampled from a human donor who was either an allogeneic HSCT recipient or a stem cell or donor lymphocyte infusion donor (not recorded which). It is not recorded whose cells these are; they may come from a transplant donor. The chain recombines TRBV5-6 with TRBJ2-5; a weak D match, TRBD1 (6 bases). The CDR3 sequence: CASRDSYQKTQYF. CDR3 sequence (DNA): TGTGCCAGCAGGGACAGCTACCAGAAGACCCAGTACTTC.